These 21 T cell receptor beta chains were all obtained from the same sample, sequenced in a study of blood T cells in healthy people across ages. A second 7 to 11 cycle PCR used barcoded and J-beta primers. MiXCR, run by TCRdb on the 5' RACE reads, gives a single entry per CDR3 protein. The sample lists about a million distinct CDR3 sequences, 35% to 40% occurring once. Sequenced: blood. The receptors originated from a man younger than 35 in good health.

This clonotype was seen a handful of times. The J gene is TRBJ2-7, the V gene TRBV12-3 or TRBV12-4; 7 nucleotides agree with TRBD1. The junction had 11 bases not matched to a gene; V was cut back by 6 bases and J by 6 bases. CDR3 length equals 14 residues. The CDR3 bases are TGTGCCAGCAGCTACGGGACAGTAGAAAGCGAGCAGTACTTC. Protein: CASSYGTVESEQYF.

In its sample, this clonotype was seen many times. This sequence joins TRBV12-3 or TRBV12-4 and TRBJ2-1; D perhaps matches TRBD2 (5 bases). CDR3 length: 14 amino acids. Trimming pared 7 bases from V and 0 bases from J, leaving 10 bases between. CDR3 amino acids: CASTPGSSYNEQFF. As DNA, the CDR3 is TGTGCCAGCACCCCTGGGAGCTCCTACAATGAGCAGTTCTTC.

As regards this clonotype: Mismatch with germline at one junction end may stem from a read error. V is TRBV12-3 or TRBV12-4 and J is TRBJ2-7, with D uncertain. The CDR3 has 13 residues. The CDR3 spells CASNLSPYDEQYF. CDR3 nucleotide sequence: TGTGCCAGCAATTTATCCCCTTACGACGAGCAGTACTTC.

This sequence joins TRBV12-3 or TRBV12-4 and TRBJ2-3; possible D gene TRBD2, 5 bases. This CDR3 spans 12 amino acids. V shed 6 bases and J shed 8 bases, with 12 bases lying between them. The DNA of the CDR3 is TGTGCCAGCAGCCAGACTGAGGGTACGCAGTATTTT. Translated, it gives CASSQTEGTQYF.

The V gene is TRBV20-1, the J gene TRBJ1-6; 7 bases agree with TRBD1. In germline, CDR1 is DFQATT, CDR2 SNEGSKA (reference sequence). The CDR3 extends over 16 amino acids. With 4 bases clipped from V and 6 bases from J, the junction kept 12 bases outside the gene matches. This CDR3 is CSATPRGGGLNSPLHF. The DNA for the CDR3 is TGCAGTGCTACCCCTCGCGGAGGGGGCCTTAATTCACCCCTCCACTTT.

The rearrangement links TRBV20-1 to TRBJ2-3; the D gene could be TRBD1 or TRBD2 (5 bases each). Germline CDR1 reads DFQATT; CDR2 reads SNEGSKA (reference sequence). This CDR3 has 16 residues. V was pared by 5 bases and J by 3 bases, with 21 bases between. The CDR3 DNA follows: TGCAGTGCTGGGGGAAGGGGCGTGGGTAGGACAGATACGCAGTATTTT. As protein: CSAGGRGVGRTDTQYF.

CDR3 amino acids: CSAFDRDGVNEQYF. CDR3 nucleotides: TGCAGTGCTTTCGACAGGGATGGCGTCAATGAGCAGTACTTC. The rearrangement joins TRBV20-1 to TRBJ2-5; 7 bases agree with TRBD1. V shed 5 bases and J 11 bases; nucleotides not matched to a gene: 17. From germline, CDR1 is DFQATT and CDR2 SNEGSKA (reference sequence). The CDR3 is 14 residues long.

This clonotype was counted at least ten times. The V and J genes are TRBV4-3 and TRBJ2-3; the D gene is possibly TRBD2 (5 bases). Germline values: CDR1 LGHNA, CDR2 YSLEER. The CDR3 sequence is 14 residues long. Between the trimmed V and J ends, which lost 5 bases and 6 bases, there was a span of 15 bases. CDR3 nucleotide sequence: TGCGCCAGCAGCGATCAAGGAGGATTGGATACGCAGTATTTT. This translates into CASSDQGGLDTQYF.

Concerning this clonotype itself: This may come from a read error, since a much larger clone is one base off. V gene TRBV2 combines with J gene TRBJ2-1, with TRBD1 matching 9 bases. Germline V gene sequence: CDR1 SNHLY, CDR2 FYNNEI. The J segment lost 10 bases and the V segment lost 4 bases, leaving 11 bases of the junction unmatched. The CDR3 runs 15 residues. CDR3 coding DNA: TGTGCCAGCAGTGTGAACCGGGACAGGGTCCACGAGCAGTTCTTC. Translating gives CASSVNRDRVHEQFF. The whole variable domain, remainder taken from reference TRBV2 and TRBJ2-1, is EPEVTQTPSHQVTQMGQEVILRCVPISNHLYFYWYRQILGQKVEFLVSFYNNEISEKSEIFDDQFSVERPDGSNFTLKIRSTKLEDSAMYFCASSVNRDRVHEQFFGPGTRLTVL.

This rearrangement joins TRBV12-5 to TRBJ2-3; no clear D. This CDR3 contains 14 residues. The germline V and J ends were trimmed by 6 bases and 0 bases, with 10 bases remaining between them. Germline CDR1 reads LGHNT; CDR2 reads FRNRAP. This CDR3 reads CASGLFVSTDTQYF. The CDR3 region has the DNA TGTGCTAGTGGCCTCTTCGTTAGCACAGATACGCAGTATTTT. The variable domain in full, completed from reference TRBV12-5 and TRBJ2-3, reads DARVTQTPRHKVTEMGQEVTMRCQPILGHNTVFWYRQTMMQGLELLAYFRNRAPLDDSGMPKDRFSAEMPDATLATLKIQPSEPRDSAVYFCASGLFVSTDTQYFGPGTRLTVL.

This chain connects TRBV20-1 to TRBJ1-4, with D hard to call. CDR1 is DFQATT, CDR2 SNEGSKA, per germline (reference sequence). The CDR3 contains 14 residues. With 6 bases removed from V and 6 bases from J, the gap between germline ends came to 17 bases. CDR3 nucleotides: TGCAGTGCCAGTCTAGGGAGAGGACATGAAAAACTGTTTTTT. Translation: CSASLGRGHEKLFF.

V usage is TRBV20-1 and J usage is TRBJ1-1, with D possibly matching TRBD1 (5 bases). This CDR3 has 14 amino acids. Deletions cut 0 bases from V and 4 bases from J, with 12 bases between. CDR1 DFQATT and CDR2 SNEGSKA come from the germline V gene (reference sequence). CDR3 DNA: TGCAGTGCTAGAGATCTATCAGGGACCACTGAAGCTTTCTTT. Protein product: CSARDLSGTTEAFF.

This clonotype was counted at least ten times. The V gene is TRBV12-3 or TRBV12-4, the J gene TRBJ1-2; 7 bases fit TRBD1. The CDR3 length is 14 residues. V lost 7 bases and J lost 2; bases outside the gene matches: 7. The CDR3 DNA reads TGTGCCAGCACCTTATCGGGACAGAACTATGGCTACACCTTC. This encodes CASTLSGQNYGYTF.

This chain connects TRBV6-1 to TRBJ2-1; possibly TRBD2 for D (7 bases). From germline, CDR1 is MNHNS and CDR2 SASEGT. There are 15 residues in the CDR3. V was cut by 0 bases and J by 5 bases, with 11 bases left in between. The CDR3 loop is CASSEARGAHNEQFF. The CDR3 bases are TGTGCCAGCAGTGAAGCTCGGGGGGCCCACAATGAGCAGTTCTTC.

CDR3: CSALDKNTEAFF. For the CDR3, the DNA is TGCAGTGCTTTAGACAAGAACACTGAAGCTTTCTTT. V usage is TRBV20-1 and J usage is TRBJ1-1; D not resolved. The CDR3 has 12 amino acids. Trimming took off 5 bases at V and 1 base at J, with 8 bases between the two ends. Germline V lookup: CDR1 DFQATT, CDR2 SNEGSKA (reference sequence).

The CDR3 is CSARDGQRAGTDTQYF. In DNA form, the CDR3 reads TGCAGTGCTAGAGACGGACAGAGGGCAGGCACAGATACGCAGTATTTT. V usage is TRBV20-1 and J usage is TRBJ2-3, with TRBD1 as a possible D gene (6 bases). Germline values: CDR1 DFQATT, CDR2 SNEGSKA (reference sequence). Trimming took 0 bases from V and 1 from J, leaving 14 bases between them. The CDR3 covers 16 residues.

As DNA, the CDR3 is TGCAGCGGGCTAGTGGGGGGCACAGATACGCAGTATTTT. Amino acid sequence: CSGLVGGTDTQYF. This chain joins TRBV29-1 and TRBJ2-3; the D call may be TRBD1 or TRBD2 (5 bases each). The V end lost 7 bases, the J end lost 1 base, and 12 bases lay between the germline ends. The CDR3 has 13 residues. CDR1 is SQVTM and CDR2 is ANQGSEA in the germline V gene.

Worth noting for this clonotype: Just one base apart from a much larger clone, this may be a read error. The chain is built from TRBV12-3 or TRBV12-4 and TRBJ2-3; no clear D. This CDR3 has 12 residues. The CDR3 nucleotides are TGTCCCAGCAGTTTTACCCCAGATACGCAGTATTTT. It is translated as CPSSFTPDTQYF.

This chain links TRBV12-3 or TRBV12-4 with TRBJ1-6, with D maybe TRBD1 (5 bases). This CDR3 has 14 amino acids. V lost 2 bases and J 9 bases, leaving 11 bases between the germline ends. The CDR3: CASSLQQGGSPLHF. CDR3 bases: TGTGCCAGCAGTTTACAGCAGGGAGGTTCACCCCTCCACTTT.

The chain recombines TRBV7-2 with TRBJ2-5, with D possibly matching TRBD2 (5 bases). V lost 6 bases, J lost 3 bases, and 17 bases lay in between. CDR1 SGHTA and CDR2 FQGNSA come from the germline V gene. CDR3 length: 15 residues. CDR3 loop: CASRIGPWREETQYF. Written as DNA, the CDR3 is TGTGCCAGCAGAATCGGACCTTGGCGGGAAGAGACCCAGTACTTC.

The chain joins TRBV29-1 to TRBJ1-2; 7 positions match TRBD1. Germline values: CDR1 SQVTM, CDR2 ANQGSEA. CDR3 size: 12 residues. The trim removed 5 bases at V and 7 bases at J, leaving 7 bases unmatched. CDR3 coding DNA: TGCAGCGTTACAGGGGAGACGGGTGGCTACACCTTC. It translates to CSVTGETGGYTF.